Shown below are 29 T cell receptor beta chains from a single sample sequenced in a study of siplizumab effects on memory and regulatory T cells. Profiled with immunoSEQ multiplex PCR; TCRdb holds only in-frame clones, not every one. The table lists about 72,000 clones, about 89% of them singletons. The sequenced sample was CD8+ T cells sorted from blood. These receptors originate from a human donor in good health.

This chain joins TRBV4-1 and TRBJ2-1; perhaps TRBD2 as D (6 bases). This CDR3 contains 18 residues. The germline gives CDR1 MGHRA, CDR2 YSYEKL. V lost 0 bases to trimming and J lost 6 bases, with 21 bases between them. CDR3 protein: CASSQDQPSGSLLNEQFF. The CDR3 DNA follows: TGCGCCAGCAGCCAAGATCAACCATCCGGGAGTCTCCTCAATGAGCAGTTCTTC.

V usage is TRBV27 and J usage is TRBJ1-2; 12 bases agree with TRBD1. The CDR3 consists of 18 residues. The trim removed 3 bases at V and 6 bases at J, leaving 14 bases unmatched. Per germline, CDR1 MNHEY and CDR2 SMNVEV (reference sequence). DNA of the CDR3: TGTGCCAGCAGTTTCCAATGGGGGGGGACAGGGGGCGCGGATGGCTACACCTTC. Its translation is CASSFQWGGTGGADGYTF.

This clone was seen more than once but under ten times. The chain couples TRBV4-1 to TRBJ1-5; 7 positions match TRBD1. After removal of 0 bases from V and 4 bases from J, the junction contained 9 bases not matched to a gene. The CDR3 sequence is 17 residues long. CDR1 is MGHRA, CDR2 YSYEKL, per germline. The CDR3 DNA sequence: TGCGCCAGCAGCCAAGATTCAACAGGGGTGGGGAATCAGCCCCAGCATTTT. It specifies CASSQDSTGVGNQPQHF.

This chain connects TRBV6-5 to TRBJ1-1; unclear D gene. V lost 2 bases and J 1 base, leaving 8 bases between the germline ends. The germline gives CDR1 MNHEY, CDR2 SVGAGI. CDR3 length equals 14 residues. The CDR3 loop reads CASSYEGPNTEAFF. As DNA, the CDR3 is TGTGCCAGCAGTTACGAGGGCCCGAACACTGAAGCTTTCTTT.

The chain recombines TRBV7-6 with TRBJ2-3, with TRBD2 as a possible D gene (5 bases). V shed 0 bases and J shed 0 bases, with 10 bases lying between them. The length of the CDR3 is 16 residues. Germline CDR1 is SGHVS and CDR2 is FNYEAQ. Here the CDR3 reads CASSLAPRTSTDTQYF. The CDR3 DNA sequence: TGTGCCAGCAGCTTAGCCCCCAGGACTAGCACAGATACGCAGTATTTT.

The chain uses TRBV5-4 and TRBJ2-5; 8 bases line up with TRBD2. CDR1 SGHNT and CDR2 YYREEE come from the germline V gene (reference sequence). V lost 0 bases, J lost 4 bases, and 11 bases stayed unmatched. This CDR3 comprises 17 residues. The chain's CDR3 is CASSLVGSGTSGETQYF. CDR3 DNA: TGTGCCAGCAGCTTGGTAGGTAGCGGGACCTCTGGAGAGACCCAGTACTTC.

The V and J genes are TRBV19 and TRBJ2-7, with 12 bases aligning to TRBD2. The germline gives CDR1 LNHDA, CDR2 SQIVND (reference sequence). This CDR3 contains 16 residues. V dropped 4 bases and J dropped 2; count of bases not matched to a gene: 6. CDR3 sequence reads: CASSTTLAGGTYEQYF. CDR3 nucleotides: TGTGCCAGTAGTACCACTCTAGCGGGGGGGACCTACGAGCAGTACTTC.

The chain has TRBV7-8 and TRBJ1-2; D is undetermined. Germline V gene lookup returns CDR1 SGHVS and CDR2 FQNEAQ. V gave up 2 bases and J gave up 2 bases, with 6 bases separating them. This CDR3 spans 13 amino acids. The CDR3 DNA reads as TGTGCCAGCAGCTTAACAGAGAACTATGGCTACACCTTC. It encodes CASSLTENYGYTF.

The chain is built from TRBV27 and TRBJ2-7; the match to TRBD1 covers 9 bases. CDR1 is MNHEY and CDR2 is SMNVEV in the germline V gene (reference sequence). J gave up 4 bases and V 2 bases, and 6 bases lay outside the gene matches. CDR3 size: 15 residues. As DNA, the CDR3 is TGTGCCAGCAGTTTAAGTGGACAGGGGAGGTACGAGCAGTACTTC. This translates into CASSLSGQGRYEQYF.

The J gene is TRBJ1-2, the V gene TRBV5-6; D remains unclear. The V gene lost 1 base and the J gene lost 7 bases, with 8 bases spanning the gap. The germline CDR1 and CDR2 sequences are SGHDT and YYEEEE. This CDR3 is built from 12 residues. CDR3 coding DNA: TGTGCCAGCAGCTTGAGCGGTTCTGGCTACACCTTC. Its translation is CASSLSGSGYTF.

The chain carries TRBV5-1 and TRBJ2-2; 9 bases fit TRBD1. The CDR3 loop spans 16 amino acids. CDR1 and CDR2 (germline): SGHRS, YFSETQ. Losses at the gene ends were 4 bases for V and 1 base for J; bases not matched to a gene: 5. The CDR3 DNA sequence: TGCGCCAGCAGCGTTTGGACAGGGGTGAACACCGGGGAGCTGTTTTTT. The encoded protein is CASSVWTGVNTGELFF.

The rearrangement uses TRBV5-6 and TRBJ1-5; D is possibly TRBD1 (5 bases). CDR3 length: 15 residues. Germline values: CDR1 SGHDT, CDR2 YYEEEE. V shed 1 base and J shed 5 bases, with 13 bases lying between them. CDR3 nucleotide sequence: TGTGCCAGCAGCTTGATTGGGGGTGGGGATCAGCCCCAGCATTTT. Its translation is CASSLIGGGDQPQHF.

This rearrangement joins TRBV29-1 to TRBJ1-2; D remains unclear. Germline CDR1 reads SQVTM; CDR2 reads ANQGSEA. Trimming took off 0 bases at V and 4 bases at J, with 3 bases between the two ends. This CDR3 spans 11 amino acids. The CDR3 bases are TGCAGCGTTGAAGAGGGCTATGGCTACACCTTC. Translated: CSVEEGYGYTF.

The chain employs TRBV9 and TRBJ1-1; TRBD1 agrees at 7 bases. Per germline, CDR1 SGDLS and CDR2 YYNGEE. The V segment lost 4 bases and the J segment 1 base; nucleotides outside the gene matches: 7. The CDR3 spans 15 residues. As DNA, the CDR3 is TGTGCCAGCAGCTTTTCGACAGGGCAGAACACTGAAGCTTTCTTT. It specifies CASSFSTGQNTEAFF.

V is TRBV29-1 and J is TRBJ2-6, with D possibly matching TRBD2 (7 bases). The CDR3 has 16 amino acids. Germline loops: CDR1 SQVTM, CDR2 ANQGSEA. Trimming shortened V by 0 bases and J by 3 bases, and 12 bases separated the two germline ends. The CDR3 spells CSVEERGPVGANVLTF. CDR3 in DNA: TGCAGCGTTGAAGAGCGGGGGCCGGTTGGGGCCAACGTCCTGACTTTC. The full variable domain, in which reference TRBV29-1 and TRBJ2-6 provide the parts outside the CDR3, is SAVISQKPSRDICQRGTSLTIQCQVDSQVTMMFWYRQQPGQSLTLIATANQGSEATYESGFVIDKFPISRPNLTFSTLTVSNMSPEDSSIYLCSVEERGPVGANVLTFGAGSRLTVL.

The rearrangement joins TRBV7-9 to TRBJ2-5; D gene unclear. The CDR3 is 14 residues long. Deletions cut 5 bases from V and 2 bases from J, with 12 bases between. CDR1 and CDR2 from the germline V gene are SEHNR and FQNEAQ (reference sequence). The chain's CDR3 is CASSRDWLQETQYF. DNA for the CDR3: TGTGCCAGCAGCCGCGACTGGTTACAAGAGACCCAGTACTTC.

This clone was found once. The chain couples TRBV5-4 to TRBJ1-3, with a possible D match to TRBD1 (6 bases). In germline, CDR1 is SGHNT, CDR2 YYREEE (reference sequence). Trimming cost V 5 bases and J 0 bases, with 12 bases left between them. The CDR3 sequence is 15 residues long. CDR3 region: CASSFGQNSGNTIYF. DNA for the CDR3: TGTGCCAGCAGTTTTGGACAGAACTCTGGAAACACCATATATTTT.

The chain has TRBV7-2 and TRBJ2-3, with D uncertain. Germline CDR1 reads SGHTA; CDR2 reads FQGNSA. This CDR3 contains 14 residues. Trimming stripped 1 base from V and 2 bases from J, with 7 bases between. For the CDR3, the DNA is TGTGCCAGCAGCTTAGGGTGGGACACAGATACGCAGTATTTT. Its protein is CASSLGWDTDTQYF.

This clone is a singleton in its sample. The rearrangement links TRBV5-1 to TRBJ2-1; no clear D gene. CDR1 and CDR2 from the germline V gene are SGHRS and YFSETQ. Trimming took 3 bases from V and 5 from J, leaving 12 bases between them. There are 14 residues in the CDR3. The CDR3, as DNA: TGCGCCAGCAGCTCTAGGACGGAAGACAATGAGCAGTTCTTC. Translating gives CASSSRTEDNEQFF.

V gene TRBV12-5 combines with J gene TRBJ2-7; no clear D gene. Germline CDR1 is LGHNT and CDR2 is FRNRAP. The CDR3 covers 12 residues. Trimming removed 2 bases at V and 3 bases at J, with 5 bases between. This CDR3 reads CASGLTFYEQYF. Written as DNA, the CDR3 is TGTGCTAGTGGTTTGACGTTCTACGAGCAGTACTTC.

The V gene is TRBV6-5, the J gene TRBJ1-1, with a weak D call TRBD1 (6 bases). Trimming left V 6 bases short and J 4 bases short, with 15 bases between. Per the germline V gene, CDR1 is MNHEY and CDR2 is SVGAGI. CDR3 size: 14 residues. CDR3 region: CASSPGGATTEAFF. CDR3 nucleotides: TGTGCCAGCAGCCCCGGGGGGGCCACCACTGAAGCTTTCTTT.

This clone was observed once. The genes are TRBV4-1 and TRBJ2-5; 16 bases fit TRBD2. Unmatched junction bases numbered 5, after V lost 3 bases and J lost 7 bases. Germline CDR1 MGHRA, CDR2 YSYEKL. CDR3 length: 16 amino acids. As DNA, the CDR3 is TGCGCCAGCAGCCAGGTGGGACTAGCGGGAGGGGGGACCCAGTACTTC. This sequence encodes CASSQVGLAGGGTQYF.

On this clone itself: This likely comes from a read error, as the CDR3 has no conserved phenylalanine or tryptophan at its end. It is unclear where the CDR3 begins or ends on the DNA, so no DNA is shown, and the CDR3 is as TCRdb lists it. The chain combines TRBV6-5 with TRBJ2-3; the listed D gene, TRBD2, was not tested against the DNA. Germline V gene sequence: CDR1 MNHEY, CDR2 SVGAGI. The CDR3 sequence runs 13 residues, both termini included. The CDR3 sequence is CASSYGLGLDLVI.

This clone was counted a few times. The chain couples TRBV7-9 to TRBJ2-7; D is unclear. Germline V CDR1 and CDR2: SEHNR, FQNEAQ (reference sequence). There are 14 residues in the CDR3. Between the trimmed V and J ends, which lost 7 bases and 2 bases, there was a span of 15 bases. The CDR3 reads CASKQSGETYEQYF. In nucleotides, the CDR3 is TGTGCCAGCAAGCAATCGGGCGAGACCTACGAGCAGTACTTC.

The CDR3 DNA reads as TGTGCCAGCAGCGTAGGAGGAGATACGCAGTATTTT. Protein: CASSVGGDTQYF. J is TRBJ2-3 and V is TRBV9; no firm D call. The CDR3 has 12 amino acids. Germline CDR1 is SGDLS and CDR2 is YYNGEE. V lost 0 bases and J 5 bases, leaving 4 bases between the germline ends.

V usage is TRBV7-9 and J usage is TRBJ2-7; D remains unclear. In germline, CDR1 is SEHNR, CDR2 FQNEAQ (reference sequence). V was cut by 2 bases and J by 1 base, with 9 bases left in between. The CDR3 is 14 amino acids. Written as DNA, the CDR3 is TGTGCCAGCAGCTTACCCCAGATTTCCTACGAGCAGTACTTC. Encoded protein: CASSLPQISYEQYF.

The chain recombines TRBV7-9 with TRBJ1-2; D might be TRBD1 (5 bases). Germline V lookup: CDR1 SEHNR, CDR2 FQNEAQ (reference sequence). The CDR3 is 16 amino acids. V was trimmed by 0 bases and J by 0 bases, leaving 11 bases between them. The chain's CDR3 is CASSLAVEGPNYGYTF. The CDR3 DNA is TGTGCCAGCAGCTTAGCGGTAGAGGGACCTAACTATGGCTACACCTTC.

V usage is TRBV7-3 and J usage is TRBJ2-1; D may be TRBD1 or TRBD2 (6 bases each). Trimming left V 1 base short and J 9 bases short, with 16 bases between. The CDR3 sequence is 15 residues long. Germline values: CDR1 SGHTA, CDR2 FQGTGA. Written as DNA, the CDR3 is TGTGCCAGCAGCTTAATGGGACTGGGGGCTAGTGAGCAGTTCTTC. It translates to CASSLMGLGASEQFF.

As for this clone: Other DNA variants within this sample encode the same CDR3. The V call is TRBV20-1, the J call TRBJ2-7; no reliable D call. Germline CDR1 reads DFQATT; CDR2 reads SNEGSKA (reference sequence). The CDR3 is 11 residues long. Trimming pared 0 bases from V and 3 bases from J, leaving 3 bases between. CDR3 region: CSARDSYEQYF. The CDR3 nucleotides are TGCAGTGCTAGAGATAGCTACGAGCAGTACTTC.